The present TCR beta chain was sequenced within a study of shared clonotypes between healthy human individuals. Generated by immunoSEQ multiplex PCR, the TCRdb table keeps only in-frame clones and is missing some. Of roughly 530,000 clones detected, 90% to 97% appear once; the ten largest clones hold 0.06%. CDR3 size: 16 residues. The germline V gene has CDR1 SGHRS and CDR2 YFSETQ. J lost 4 bases, V lost 4 bases, and 11 bases had no gene match. Material for sequencing was naive CD4+ T cells sorted from blood. The sample's subset: CD45RA+ positively selected. The chain couples TRBV5-1 to TRBJ2-3; the match to TRBD1 covers 8 bases. This receptor was identified in a woman in her 30s in good health. CDR3 residues: CASSSQTGVSSDTQYF. The CDR3 DNA reads as TGCGCCAGCAGCAGCCAGACAGGGGTGTCTTCAGATACGCAGTATTTT.